This passage covers 19 T cell receptor beta chains from one sample sequenced in a study of beta chain features in type 1 diabetes. The sequenced template was cDNA made from the entire isolated RNA. Some clones are missing from TCRdb's copy, which holds only in-frame ones; the method was immunoSEQ multiplex PCR. Counted here are under 450,000 clones, around 13% occurring once; the ten biggest clones make up around 0.035%. Sequencing used naive CD4+ T cells from blood. The origin of the receptors is a man younger than 45 in good health.

The chain employs TRBV7-3 and TRBJ1-4; D remains ambiguous. This CDR3 is 15 amino acids long. CDR1 and CDR2 from the germline V gene are SGHTA and FQGTGA. V was trimmed by 1 base and J by 6 bases, leaving 12 bases between them. CDR3 in DNA: TGTGCCAGCAGCTTAATCGCTGGGTCGGATGAAAAACTGTTTTTT. Residues: CASSLIAGSDEKLFF.

The chain uses TRBV12-5 and TRBJ2-5; 13 bases are shared with TRBD2. Trimming removed 4 bases from V and 4 bases from J; junction bases left unmatched: 3. The CDR3 runs 15 residues. From germline, CDR1 is LGHNT and CDR2 FRNRAP. The CDR3 DNA sequence: TGTGCTAGTGGTTCGGGACTAGCGGGACCAGAGACCCAGTACTTC. Its translation is CASGSGLAGPETQYF.

The V and J genes are TRBV7-2 and TRBJ2-5; D perhaps matches TRBD1 (6 bases). V was cut by 3 bases and J by 2 bases, with 10 bases left in between. The germline V gene has CDR1 SGHTA and CDR2 FQGNSA. This CDR3 comprises 14 residues. Here the CDR3 reads CASSFPTGQETQYF. CDR3 coding DNA: TGTGCCAGCAGCTTTCCAACAGGGCAAGAGACCCAGTACTTC. Full variable domain (outside the CDR3, taken from reference TRBV7-2 and TRBJ2-5): GAGVSQSPSNKVTEKGKDVELRCDPISGHTALYWYRQSLGQGLEFLIYFQGNSAPDKSGLPSDRFSAERTGGSVSTLTIQRTQQEDSAVYLCASSFPTGQETQYFGPGTRLLVL.

This clone has a count of ten or more. The sample has other DNA sequences that encode this CDR3 too. J is TRBJ2-1 and V is TRBV9, with D hard to call. The CDR3 runs 12 residues. Per germline, CDR1 SGDLS and CDR2 YYNGEE. Trimming removed 0 bases from V and 4 bases from J, with 2 bases in between. CDR3 coding DNA: TGTGCCAGCAGCGTAGTTTACAATGAGCAGTTCTTC. Translating it yields CASSVVYNEQFF.

There are a few counts of this clone. This chain connects TRBV14 to TRBJ2-1, with D possibly matching TRBD2 (5 bases). Trimming took off 4 bases at V and 0 bases at J, with 16 bases between the two ends. Germline assignment: CDR1 SGHDN and CDR2 FVKESK. The CDR3 runs 17 residues. In DNA, the CDR3 is TGTGCCAGCAGCCCCTATCTGAGGAGGAGCTCCTACAATGAGCAGTTCTTC. Protein sequence: CASSPYLRRSSYNEQFF.

The table lists this clone with a few counts. The chain links TRBV23-1 to TRBJ2-6, with 7 bases fitting TRBD1. TRBV23-1 is reported as an ORF; its role is uncertain. There are 16 residues in the CDR3. V gave up 6 bases and J gave up 5 bases; unmatched junction bases: 10. For the CDR3, the DNA is TGCGCCAGCAGGGAGGACAGGCCGTGGCGGGCCAACGTCCTGACTTTC. The encoded protein is CASREDRPWRANVLTF.

The chain combines TRBV4-2 with TRBJ1-5; a possible D gene is TRBD1 (5 bases). This CDR3 is built from 16 residues. With 4 bases removed from V and 6 bases from J, the gap between germline ends came to 19 bases. Germline assignment: CDR1 LGHNA and CDR2 YNFKEQ. The CDR3 bases are TGTGCCAGCAGCCCCGGGTGGGGGGAGACTTCTCAGCCCCAGCATTTT. Its translation: CASSPGWGETSQPQHF.

This clone was seen a handful of times. The chain joins TRBV5-4 to TRBJ2-1, with D tentatively TRBD1 (5 bases). Trimming stripped 3 bases from V and 7 bases from J, with 5 bases between. This CDR3 has 11 amino acids. Per the germline V gene, CDR1 is SGHNT and CDR2 is YYREEE (reference sequence). The CDR3 bases are TGTGCCAGCAGCTACAGGAATGAGCAGTTCTTC. Translating it yields CASSYRNEQFF.

The sample holds a few counts of this clone. The rearrangement joins TRBV25-1 to TRBJ1-3; no definite D call. Trimming left V 8 bases short and J 0 bases short, with 2 bases between. From germline, CDR1 is MGHDK and CDR2 SYGVNS. The CDR3 covers 11 residues. CDR3 DNA: TGTGCCAGCGTCTCTGGAAACACCATATATTTT. This encodes CASVSGNTIYF.

This clone was counted a few times. This chain joins TRBV25-1 and TRBJ2-7; possible D gene TRBD1, 6 bases. This CDR3 region has 13 residues. V lost 3 bases to trimming and J lost 7 bases, with 13 bases between them. CDR1 is MGHDK and CDR2 is SYGVNS in the germline V gene. CDR3 region: CASSEGPRGEQYV. DNA of the CDR3: TGTGCCAGCAGTGAGGGCCCAAGGGGGGAGCAGTACGTC.

V gene TRBV5-4 combines with J gene TRBJ2-7; 8 positions match TRBD2. Germline V gene data show CDR1 as SGHNT and CDR2 as YYREEE (reference sequence). The CDR3 totals 16 residues. V lost 4 bases, J lost 5 bases, and 14 bases stayed unmatched. The CDR3 loop reads CASSAGQGRGANEQYF. CDR3 nucleotide sequence: TGTGCCAGCAGCGCTGGCCAGGGGCGGGGGGCGAACGAGCAGTACTTC.

The rearrangement links TRBV7-6 to TRBJ2-5, with TRBD1 matching 11 bases. CDR3 length: 16 amino acids. V lost 5 bases to trimming and J lost 2 bases; unmatched junction nucleotides: 7. Germline V gene lookup returns CDR1 SGHVS and CDR2 FNYEAQ. DNA of the CDR3: TGTGCCAGCAGCCCAACCGGGACAGGGGGACAAGAGACCCAGTACTTC. It codes for CASSPTGTGGQETQYF.

This sequence joins TRBV7-9 and TRBJ2-3; possible D gene TRBD2, 5 bases. Per the germline V gene, CDR1 is SEHNR and CDR2 is FQNEAQ (reference sequence). The ends were cut back, 2 bases at V and 3 bases at J, with 18 bases in the middle. The CDR3 contains 17 residues. DNA of the CDR3: TGTGCCAGCAGCTTAAGGTCCGGAGGAATACCGACAGATACGCAGTATTTT. It codes for CASSLRSGGIPTDTQYF.

This clone was counted once. V is TRBV6-6 and J is TRBJ1-6; the D is unclear. Germline CDR1 MNHNY, CDR2 SVGAGI (reference sequence). V lost 0 bases and J 1 base, leaving 1 base between the germline ends. The CDR3 contains 14 residues. This CDR3 is CASSYSSYNSPLHF. The CDR3 DNA reads TGTGCCAGCAGTTACTCTTCCTATAATTCACCCCTCCACTTT.

Only a few counts were recorded for this clone. The V gene is TRBV7-2, the J gene TRBJ2-1, with D possibly being TRBD2 (5 bases). The CDR3 loop spans 13 amino acids. V was pared by 7 bases and J by 6 bases, with 13 bases between. Germline loops: CDR1 SGHTA, CDR2 FQGNSA. For the CDR3, the DNA is TGTGCCAGCACCCCATGGGCGGGCAATGAGCAGTTCTTC. This encodes CASTPWAGNEQFF.

The table lists this clone with a few counts. The chain employs TRBV9 and TRBJ2-1; the D is unclear. The CDR3 spans 15 residues. The V end lost 5 bases, the J end lost 0 bases, and 12 bases lay between the germline ends. CDR1 SGDLS and CDR2 YYNGEE come from the germline V gene. CDR3 sequence: CASSPRKGSYNEQFF. In DNA, the CDR3 is TGTGCCAGCAGTCCAAGGAAGGGCTCCTACAATGAGCAGTTCTTC.

A word on this clone: This CDR3 is also generated by other DNA sequences in the sample. This chain joins TRBV18 and TRBJ2-5; perhaps TRBD1 as D (5 bases). The CDR3 consists of 14 residues. Germline CDR1 reads KGHSH; CDR2 reads LQKENI. V lost 2 bases and J 2 bases, leaving 9 bases between the germline ends. CDR3 residues: CASSPRGSQETQYF. CDR3 nucleotides: TGTGCCAGCTCACCAAGGGGATCACAAGAGACCCAGTACTTC.

This clone was recorded a few times. The gene calls are TRBV7-2 and TRBJ2-3; D possibly matches TRBD1 or TRBD2 (5 bases each). V was trimmed by 11 bases and J by 6 bases, leaving 18 bases between them. CDR1 SGHTA and CDR2 FQGNSA come from the germline V gene. The CDR3 covers 13 residues. CDR3 sequence reads: CAAGMGPVDTQYF. CDR3 DNA: TGTGCCGCCGGGATGGGGCCCGTTGATACGCAGTATTTT.

This clone was observed a few times. The rearrangement links TRBV5-1 to TRBJ2-3; D not resolved. The CDR3 is 14 residues long. V was shortened by 4 bases and J by 14 bases, with 23 bases between the two germline ends. Germline lookup yields CDR1 SGHRS and CDR2 YFSETQ. The CDR3 loop is CASSPSIMDTQWYF. DNA of the CDR3: TGCGCCAGCAGCCCCTCGATCATGGATACGCAGTGGTATTTT.